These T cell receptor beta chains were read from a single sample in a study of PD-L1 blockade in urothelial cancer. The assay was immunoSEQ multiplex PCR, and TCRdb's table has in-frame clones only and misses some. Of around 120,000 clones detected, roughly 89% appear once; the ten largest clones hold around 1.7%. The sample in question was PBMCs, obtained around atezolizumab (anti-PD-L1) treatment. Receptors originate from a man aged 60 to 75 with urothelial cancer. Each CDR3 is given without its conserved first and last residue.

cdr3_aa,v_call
ASSWRTGQEAQY,TRBV9
ASSLGPAGYEQY,TRBV5-1
ASSLTTGGAGQPQH,TRBV28
ASSLAGRGGDYGYT,TRBV7-8
ASSKQEGNVLT,TRBV6-5
ASSLAGGDTQY,TRBV5-1
ASSPRGVEDSNTEAF,TRBV18
AWSVLSDTQY,TRBV30
ASSQVAGYGGLNTGELF,TRBV4-1
ASSLVSGQAYNEQF,TRBV7-3
ASSLGRVNQPQH,TRBV5-6
ASSLVQNTGELF,TRBV5-1
ASSVAGQGSRAGELF,TRBV9
ASSFGNQPQH,TRBV7-9
ASSYSVSAYNEQF,TRBV6-5
ASSRDRGSYEQY,TRBV6-1
ASSLTGQGNTGELF,TRBV7-2
ASSQHRGFSYEQY,TRBV4-2
ASSLGERPGELF,TRBV7-6
ASSPTGPTYNEQF,TRBV28
ASSFLYEQY,TRBV7-2
ASISQGARASTDTQY,TRBV9
ATSRGGGEQF,TRBV15
ASSTTGVVETQY,TRBV2
ASSPSPGANVLT,TRBV5-1
ASSLAGGNTEAF,TRBV5-1
ASSLAPGQGAYEQY,TRBV7-2
ASSPINRDEQY,TRBV6-5
ASSQDSTFGTQY,TRBV4-3
ASSPDRGGNTIY,TRBV6-5
ASSPRGTGDTGELF,TRBV18
AWSVGGTGNTIY,TRBV30
ASSEVPHPGQGTYEQY,TRBV6-1
ASSLRGPSSGNTIY,TRBV7-2
ASRAGTEGGYT,TRBV27
ASKGGFQGGIDEQY,TRBV28
ASSLNREPYNEQF,TRBV7-2
ASIAASANTGELF,TRBV28
ASSLRDRLTYEQY,TRBV5-1
ASSFRTGGMMPQH,TRBV5-5
ASRRQGDSYEQY,TRBV2
ASRGWGQPNNEQF,TRBV5-6
ASSELGQGVRVNYGYT,TRBV10-2
AFEPGHRGGEQF,TRBV5-4
ASSPLTGGGNEQF,TRBV5-1
ASSSGTGGYGYT,TRBV5-5
ASSRLAESTDTQY,TRBV5-1
ASRKQVSLGIQY,TRBV6-5
SGYRESNTEAF,TRBV29-1